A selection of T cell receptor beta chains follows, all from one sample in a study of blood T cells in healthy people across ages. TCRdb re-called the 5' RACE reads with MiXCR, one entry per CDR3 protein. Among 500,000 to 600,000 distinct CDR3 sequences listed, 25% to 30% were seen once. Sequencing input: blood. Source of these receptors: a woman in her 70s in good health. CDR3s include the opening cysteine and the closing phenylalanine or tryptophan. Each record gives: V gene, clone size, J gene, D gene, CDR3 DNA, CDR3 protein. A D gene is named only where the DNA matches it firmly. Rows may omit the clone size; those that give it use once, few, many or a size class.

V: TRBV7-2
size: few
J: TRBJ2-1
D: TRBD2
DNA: TGTGCCAGCAGCTTACCGGCTAGCGGGGGGGCCGAGCAGTTCTTC
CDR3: CASSLPASGGAEQFF

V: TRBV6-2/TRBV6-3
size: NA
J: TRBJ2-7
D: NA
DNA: TGTGCCAGCAGTGACTGGAGCTCCTACGAGCAGTACTTC
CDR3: CASSDWSSYEQYF

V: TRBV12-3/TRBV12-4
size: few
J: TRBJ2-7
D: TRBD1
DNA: TGTGCCAGCAGGCAAGACAGGGGTTGGTCCTACGAGCAGTACTTC
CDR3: CASRQDRGWSYEQYF

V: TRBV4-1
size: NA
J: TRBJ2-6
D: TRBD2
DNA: TGCGCCAGCACCCGACTAGCGGGGGTCTCTGGGGCCAACGTCCTGACTTTC
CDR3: CASTRLAGVSGANVLTF

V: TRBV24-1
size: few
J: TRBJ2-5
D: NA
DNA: TGTGCCACCAGCCGACCAGAAGTCTCTGAGACCCAGTACTTC
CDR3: CATSRPEVSETQYF

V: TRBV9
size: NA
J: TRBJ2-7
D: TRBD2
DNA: TGTGCCAGCAGCCACGGCGGGGGGGCCCTCTACGAGCAGTACTTC
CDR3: CASSHGGGALYEQYF

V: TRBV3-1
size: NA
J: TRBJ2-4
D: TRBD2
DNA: TGTGCCAGCAGTCGACTAGCGGGGGACAAAAACATTCAGTACTTC
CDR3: CASSRLAGDKNIQYF

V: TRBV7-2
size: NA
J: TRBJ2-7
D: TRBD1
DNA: TGTGCCAGCAGCTTTGACAGGGGAAGGTTCGAGCAGTACTTC
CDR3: CASSFDRGRFEQYF

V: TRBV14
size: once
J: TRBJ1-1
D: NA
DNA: TGTGCCAGCAGCCGGAACAAGGCAGGGAACACTGAAGCTTTCTTT
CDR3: CASSRNKAGNTEAFF

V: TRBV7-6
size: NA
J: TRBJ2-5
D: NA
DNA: TGTGCCAGCAGCGGCCTCCTAGTAGCGGCCCAAGAGACCCAGTACTTC
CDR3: CASSGLLVAAQETQYF

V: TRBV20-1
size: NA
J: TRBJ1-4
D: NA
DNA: TGCAGTGCTTCCGGACAGCAGGGTGAAAAACTGTTTTTT
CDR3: CSASGQQGEKLFF

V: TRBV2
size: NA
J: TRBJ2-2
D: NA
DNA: TGTGCCAGCAGTGTTAAAAACACCGGGGAGCTGTTTTTT
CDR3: CASSVKNTGELFF

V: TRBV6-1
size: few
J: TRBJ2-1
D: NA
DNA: TGTGCCAGCACCGTTTTAGTGTACAATGAGCAGTTCTTC
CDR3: CASTVLVYNEQFF

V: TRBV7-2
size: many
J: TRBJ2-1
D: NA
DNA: TGTGCCAGCAGCTTAGGACTCAACAATGAGCAGTTCTTC
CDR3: CASSLGLNNEQFF

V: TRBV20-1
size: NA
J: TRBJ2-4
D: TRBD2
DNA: TGCAGTGCTAGTAACAGCGGGGGACCAGCCAAAAACATTCAGTACTTC
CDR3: CSASNSGGPAKNIQYF

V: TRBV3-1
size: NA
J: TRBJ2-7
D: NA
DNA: TGTGCCAGCAGCCGGGGCCTGGGACTGCCGCCTGGCGAGCAGTACTTC
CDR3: CASSRGLGLPPGEQYF

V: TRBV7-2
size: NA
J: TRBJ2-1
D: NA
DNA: TGTGCCAGCAGCTTAAGTCCGGACCACTCCTACAATGAGCAGTTCTTC
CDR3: CASSLSPDHSYNEQFF

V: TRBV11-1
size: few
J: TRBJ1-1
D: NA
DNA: TGTGCCAGCAGTAGGCTTGAGGGAGCTGAAGCTTTCTTT
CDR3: CASSRLEGAEAFF

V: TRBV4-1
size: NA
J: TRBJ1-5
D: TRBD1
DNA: TGCGCCAGCAGCTGGGACAGATCGGGCAATCAGCCCCAGCATTTT
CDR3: CASSWDRSGNQPQHF

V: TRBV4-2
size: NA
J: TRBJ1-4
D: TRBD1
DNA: TGTGCCAGCAGCCAGGAGCCGGGACAGGGGAGTGAAAAACTGTTTTTT
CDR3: CASSQEPGQGSEKLFF

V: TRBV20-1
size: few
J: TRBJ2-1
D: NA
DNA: TGCAGTGCTAGTAGGGGGGTCACCCTCGGAGAGCAGTTCTTC
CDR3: CSASRGVTLGEQFF

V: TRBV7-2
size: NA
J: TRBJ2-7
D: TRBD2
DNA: TGTGCCAGCAGCCCGCGGGGGGCGAACTACGAGCAGTACTTC
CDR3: CASSPRGANYEQYF

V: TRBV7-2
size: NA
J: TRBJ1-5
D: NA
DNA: TGTGCCAGCAGCTTAGGCGGAGGGGGGAGCAATCAGCCCCAGCATTTT
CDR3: CASSLGGGGSNQPQHF

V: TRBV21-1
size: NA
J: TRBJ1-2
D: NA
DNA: TGTGCCAGCAGCAAACGCTCGGTCGGACGGCTTACCCGGGATGGCTACACCTTC
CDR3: CASSKRSVGRLTRDGYTF

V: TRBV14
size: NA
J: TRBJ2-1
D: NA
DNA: TGTGCCAGCAGCCAAGGGAGGGTCGGGAATGAGCAGTTCTTC
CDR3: CASSQGRVGNEQFF

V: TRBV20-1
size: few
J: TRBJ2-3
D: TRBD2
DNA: TGCAGTGCTAGAATCCCTAGCGGGGGAGGAGATACGCAGTATTTT
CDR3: CSARIPSGGGDTQYF

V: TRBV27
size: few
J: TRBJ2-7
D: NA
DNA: TGTGCCAGCAGCGAACCCCCGACAGGTGTGCAGTACTTC
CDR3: CASSEPPTGVQYF

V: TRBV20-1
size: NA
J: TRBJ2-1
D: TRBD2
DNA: TGCAGTGCCCCATGGGAAGCGGGGGGGATCTCCTACAATGAGCAGTTCTTC
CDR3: CSAPWEAGGISYNEQFF

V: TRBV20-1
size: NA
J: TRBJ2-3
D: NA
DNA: TGCAGTGCTAGACCGATGAGTGGGATGGGCACAGATACGCAGTATTTT
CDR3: CSARPMSGMGTDTQYF

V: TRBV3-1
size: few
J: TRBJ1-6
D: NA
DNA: TGTGCCAGCGGGGTCTCGAAAAATTCACCCCTCCACTTT
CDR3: CASGVSKNSPLHF

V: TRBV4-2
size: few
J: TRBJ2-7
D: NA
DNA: TGTGCCAGCAGCCCTCGACCTAACGACGGGGAGCAGTACTTC
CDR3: CASSPRPNDGEQYF

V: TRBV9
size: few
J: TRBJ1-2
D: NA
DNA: TGTGCCAGCAGCGTAGGGCTCTATGGCTACACCTTC
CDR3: CASSVGLYGYTF

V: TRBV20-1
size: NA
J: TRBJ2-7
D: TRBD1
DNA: TGCAGTGCTCGACAGGGGAGTTCCTACGAGCAGTACTTC
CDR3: CSARQGSSYEQYF

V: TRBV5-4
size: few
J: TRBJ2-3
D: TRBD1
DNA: TGTGCCAGCAGCTCCGGGACAGATGCGGGTACGCAGTATTTT
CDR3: CASSSGTDAGTQYF

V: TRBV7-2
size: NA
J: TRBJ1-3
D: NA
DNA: TGTGCCAGCAGCTTAGCGGGCAGTTATGCGGGAAACACCATATATTTT
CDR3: CASSLAGSYAGNTIYF

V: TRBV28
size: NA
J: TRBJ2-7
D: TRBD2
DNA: TGTGCCAGCAGCATATCTAGCGGGAGGGCCCTCTACGAGCAGTGCTTC
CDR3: CASSISSGRALYEQCF

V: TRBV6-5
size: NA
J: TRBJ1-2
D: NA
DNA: TGTGCCAGCAGTTTGGGAAAGGGGCGCAACGAGGGCTACACCTTC
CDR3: CASSLGKGRNEGYTF

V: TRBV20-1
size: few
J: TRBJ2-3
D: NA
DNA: TGCAGTGCTCCCTCCCCACTGGCGAGCACAGATACGCAGTATTTT
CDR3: CSAPSPLASTDTQYF

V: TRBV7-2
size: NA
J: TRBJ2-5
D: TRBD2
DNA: TGTGCCAGCAGCCCCCCGTGGGTAGCGGGGGTGGAGACCCAGTACTTC
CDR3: CASSPPWVAGVETQYF

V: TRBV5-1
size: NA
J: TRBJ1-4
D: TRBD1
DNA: TGCGCCAGCAGCTTACAGGGGGCAGAGTATGAAAAACTGTTTTTT
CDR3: CASSLQGAEYEKLFF

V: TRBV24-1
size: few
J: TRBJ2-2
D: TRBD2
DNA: TGTGCCACCAGTGTCGGGGGGGCCTTTGGAACCGGGGAGCTGTTTTTT
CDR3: CATSVGGAFGTGELFF

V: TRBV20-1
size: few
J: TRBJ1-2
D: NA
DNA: TGCAGTGCCCCCACCCCAGGAATTAACTATGGCTACACCTTC
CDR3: CSAPTPGINYGYTF

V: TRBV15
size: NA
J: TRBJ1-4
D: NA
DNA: TGTGCCACCAGCAGGTTGATCCAACGAACTGAAAAACTGTTTTTT
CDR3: CATSRLIQRTEKLFF

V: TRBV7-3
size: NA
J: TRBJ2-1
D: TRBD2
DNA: TGTGCCAGCAGCTTGGGACCGGGCGGGGGTGTTACTGAGCAGTTCTTC
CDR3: CASSLGPGGGVTEQFF

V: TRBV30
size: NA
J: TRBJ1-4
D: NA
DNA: TGTGCCTGGAGAGACAGCCCAGGGGCTATTAATGAAAAACTGTTTTTT
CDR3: CAWRDSPGAINEKLFF

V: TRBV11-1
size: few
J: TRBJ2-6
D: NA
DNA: TGTGCCAGCAGCTTGCTAGCATCTGGGGCCAACGTCCTGACTTTC
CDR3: CASSLLASGANVLTF

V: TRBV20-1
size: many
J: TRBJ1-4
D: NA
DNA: TGCAGTGCTAGACAGGGAGGCGAAAAACTGTTTTTT
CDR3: CSARQGGEKLFF